In this sample, the clone carrying this T cell receptor (beta chain) turned up once. Its antigen is not identified. Template material for amplifying TCR beta CDR3 regions consisted of RNA transcripts. The HTBI primer set was used in a first-round RT-PCR of the TCR CDR3. TCRdb reanalysed the multiplex PCR reads using MiXCR and keeps one entry per CDR3 protein. The sample lists 40,000 to 60,000 distinct CDR3 sequences, approximately 50% seen once, with around a third in the top ten. This CDR3 has 14 residues. Germline values: CDR1 SQVTM, CDR2 ANQGSEA. This sample is part of a study of T cells in Graves' hyperthyroidism and ophthalmopathy. Patients were aged 18 to 65, had disease duration under 2 months, and had newly diagnosed hyperthyroidism. General study findings and limits: A model of 13 V-J pairs discriminated ophthalmopathy from stable hyperthyroidism.

This sequence originates from a man aged 18 to 35 with Graves' hyperthyroidism. Source material: peripheral blood or thyroid tissue (not recorded which). The V call is TRBV29-1, the J call TRBJ2-5; D is possibly TRBD2 (6 bases). CDR3 loop: CSASDRGGRETQYF. The CDR3 DNA reads as TGCAGTGCCAGTGACAGAGGAGGGCGAGAGACCCAGTACTTC.